These 29 T cell receptor beta chains originate from one sample sequenced in a study of T-cell reconstitution after alpha-beta-depleted transplantation in children. Unique molecular identifiers were used to barcode this TCRbeta library. TCRdb reanalysed the PCR reads using MiXCR and keeps one entry per CDR3 protein. The sample includes hundreds of thousands of distinct CDR3 sequences, around 15% seen only once; the top ten take over 25%. The material sequenced was PBMCs, mostly from graft donor cells, taken 360 days after TCRalphabeta/CD19-depleted stem cell transplant. These receptors all stem from a boy under two years old who had a stem cell transplant for Wiskott-Aldrich syndrome, so the T cells may come from the graft donor.

This clonotype was seen more than once but under ten times. The J gene is TRBJ1-4, the V gene TRBV10-3; possible D gene TRBD1, 5 bases. The V end lost 4 bases, the J end lost 4 bases, and 7 bases lay between the germline ends. The CDR3 runs 13 residues. CDR1 is ENHRY and CDR2 is SYGVKD in the germline V gene. The CDR3 DNA reads TGTGCCATCAGTGGGGACTATAATGAAAAACTGTTTTTT. Amino acids: CAISGDYNEKLFF.

This clonotype occurred a few times. The chain links TRBV2 to TRBJ2-1; possible D gene TRBD2, 6 bases. The length of the CDR3 is 14 residues. CDR1 and CDR2 (germline): SNHLY, FYNNEI. Trimming removed 2 bases from V and 3 bases from J, with 8 bases in between. In nucleotides, the CDR3 is TGTGCCAGCAGTGAACTAGCGCTCTACAATGAGCAGTTCTTC. Translated, it gives CASSELALYNEQFF.

This clonotype came up a few times. The chain combines TRBV20-1 with TRBJ2-1; 9 bases map to TRBD1. The germline CDR1 and CDR2 sequences are DFQATT and SNEGSKA (reference sequence). The CDR3 extends over 17 amino acids. J lost 0 bases, V lost 5 bases, and 11 bases had no gene match. CDR3 DNA: TGCAGTGCTCTCGACAGGGGGGTGGTAGTCTCCTACAATGAGCAGTTCTTC. Translated, it gives CSALDRGVVVSYNEQFF.

The V call is TRBV28, the J call TRBJ2-3; 10 nucleotides align to TRBD1. Germline assignment: CDR1 MDHEN and CDR2 SYDVKM. The CDR3 sequence is 16 residues long. V lost 5 bases and J lost 0; bases outside the gene matches: 5. CDR3 sequence reads: CASSPWTGGSTDTQYF. CDR3 sequence (DNA): TGTGCCAGCAGTCCCTGGACAGGGGGGAGCACAGATACGCAGTATTTT.

The chain uses TRBV6-1 and TRBJ2-3, with 7 bases lining up with TRBD1. The V segment lost 6 bases and the J segment 2 bases; nucleotides outside the gene matches: 8. This CDR3 has 15 amino acids. From germline, CDR1 is MNHNS and CDR2 SASEGT. CDR3 sequence (DNA): TGTGCCAGCAGAGGACCGGGACAGCCCACAGATACGCAGTATTTT. This encodes CASRGPGQPTDTQYF.

In its sample, this clonotype was seen many times. The chain is built from TRBV5-1 and TRBJ2-3, with D maybe TRBD2 (5 bases). The CDR3 length is 16 residues. Germline loops: CDR1 SGHRS, CDR2 YFSETQ. Trimming shortened V by 0 bases and J by 4 bases, and 15 bases separated the two germline ends. For the CDR3, the DNA is TGCGCCAGCAGCTTGGATGGGAGCCGGAGGCCAGATACGCAGTATTTT. Its protein is CASSLDGSRRPDTQYF.

The V and J genes are TRBV12-3 or TRBV12-4 and TRBJ2-2; possibly TRBD1 for D (6 bases). The CDR3 covers 16 residues. Deletions cut 4 bases from V and 4 bases from J, with 16 bases between. CDR3 sequence: CASSSLGRGATGELFF. CDR3 in DNA: TGTGCCAGCAGTTCCTTGGGCAGGGGCGCCACCGGGGAGCTGTTTTTT.

This chain joins TRBV12-3 or TRBV12-4 and TRBJ2-3; D is possibly TRBD1 (5 bases). Trimming pared 3 bases from V and 3 bases from J, leaving 13 bases between. The CDR3 contains 15 residues. The CDR3 DNA follows: TGTGCCAGCAGTTTCCGCAGGGCGAGGACAGATACGCAGTATTTT. The encoded protein is CASSFRRARTDTQYF.

This clonotype was picked up a small number of times. The V gene is TRBV7-2, the J gene TRBJ2-1; TRBD2 is a possible D gene (5 bases). CDR3 length equals 13 residues. Trimming cost V 3 bases and J 8 bases, with 11 bases left between them. Per the germline V gene, CDR1 is SGHTA and CDR2 is FQGNSA. The CDR3 nucleotides are TGTGCCAGCAGCTTCTTTGCGAGGGATGAGCAGTTCTTC. Its protein product is CASSFFARDEQFF.

The chain couples TRBV5-1 to TRBJ1-1, with a tentative D call TRBD1 (5 bases). Deletions cut 5 bases from V and 2 bases from J, with 22 bases between. The germline CDR1 and CDR2 sequences are SGHRS and YFSETQ. There are 17 residues in the CDR3. The CDR3 here is CASSHIPGTDFNTEAFF. The CDR3 region has the DNA TGCGCCAGCAGTCATATCCCCGGGACGGATTTTAACACTGAAGCTTTCTTT.

The chain is built from TRBV7-6 and TRBJ2-6; D gene unclear. Trimming took 2 bases from V and 0 from J, leaving 8 bases between them. The CDR3 has 16 amino acids. Germline CDR1 reads SGHVS; CDR2 reads FNYEAQ. The CDR3 here is CASSLRPPSGANVLTF. The CDR3 DNA sequence: TGTGCCAGCAGCTTACGGCCTCCCTCTGGGGCCAACGTCCTGACTTTC.

A few counts support this clonotype. The genes are TRBV19 and TRBJ2-5; possibly TRBD2 for D (6 bases). CDR1 is LNHDA and CDR2 is SQIVND in the germline V gene (reference sequence). The length of the CDR3 is 13 residues. V was shortened by 9 bases and J by 2 bases, with 13 bases between the two germline ends. The chain's CDR3 is CASRTRGQETQYF. In nucleotides, the CDR3 is TGTGCCAGCCGGACCCGGGGGCAAGAGACCCAGTACTTC.

There are a few counts of this clonotype. This chain joins TRBV11-2 and TRBJ2-1; 7 bases fit TRBD2. The CDR3 runs 13 residues. V lost 4 bases, J lost 6 bases, and 3 bases stayed unmatched. Germline V gene sequence: CDR1 SGHAT, CDR2 FQNNGV. Written as DNA, the CDR3 is TGTGCCAGCAGCTCAGCGGGGTTCAATGAGCAGTTCTTC. This gives the protein CASSSAGFNEQFF.

This clonotype has just a few counts. The chain employs TRBV27 and TRBJ2-7; possible D gene TRBD2, 5 bases. The CDR3 spans 16 residues. V was pared by 5 bases and J by 8 bases, with 25 bases between. Germline CDR1 and CDR2: MNHEY and SMNVEV (reference sequence). CDR3 sequence (DNA): TGTGCCAGCAGTCAACCGGGGTTCTACAAGGATACGAAGCAGTACTTC. Amino acid sequence: CASSQPGFYKDTKQYF.

The chain carries TRBV7-2 and TRBJ2-5; 8 nucleotides agree with TRBD2. CDR3 length: 17 amino acids. Germline V lookup: CDR1 SGHTA, CDR2 FQGNSA. The V and J ends lost 1 base and 2 bases, in that order; junction bases with no gene match: 9. CDR3 DNA: TGTGCCAGCAGCTTAGTAATGAGGGCGGGAGGACAAGAGACCCAGTACTTC. Protein product: CASSLVMRAGGQETQYF.

CDR3: CASSLAPGQPQHF. The CDR3 coding sequence is TGCGCCAGCAGCTTGGCCCCAGGGCAGCCCCAGCATTTT. V usage is TRBV5-1 and J usage is TRBJ1-5, with D possibly being TRBD1 (5 bases). Trimming pared 0 bases from V and 7 bases from J, leaving 8 bases between. Per germline, CDR1 SGHRS and CDR2 YFSETQ. CDR3 length equals 13 residues. The variable domain in full, with the rest retrieved from reference TRBV5-1 and TRBJ1-5, is KAGVTQTPRYLIKTRGQQVTLSCSPISGHRSVSWYQQTPGQGLQFLFEYFSETQRNKGNFPGRFSGRQFSNSRSEMNVSTLELGDSALYLCASSLAPGQPQHFGDGTRLSIL.

This clonotype was observed a single time. The chain couples TRBV18 to TRBJ2-7; possible D gene TRBD2, 7 bases. The length of the CDR3 is 17 residues. The V gene lost 1 base and the J gene lost 0 bases, with 16 bases spanning the gap. The germline V gene encodes CDR1 KGHSH and CDR2 LQKENI. This CDR3 reads CASSPRSRGGSSYEQYF. In DNA form, the CDR3 reads TGTGCCAGCTCACCACGATCGAGGGGGGGGAGCTCCTACGAGCAGTACTTC.

For the CDR3, the DNA is TGTGCCAGCAGCTTGGCCTCCGGGCCTGCCAAAAACATTCAGTACTTC. This sequence encodes CASSLASGPAKNIQYF. The genes are TRBV5-7 and TRBJ2-4; D gene uncertain. TRBV5-7 is classed as an ORF, of uncertain function. V was pared by 0 bases and J by 1 base, with 11 bases between. The CDR3 spans 16 residues.

This chain uses TRBV28 with TRBJ2-3; TRBD2 matches 13 bases. Germline V lookup: CDR1 MDHEN, CDR2 SYDVKM. The J segment lost 2 bases and the V segment lost 4 bases, leaving 9 bases of the junction unmatched. The CDR3 sequence is 18 residues long. The CDR3 DNA reads TGTGCCAGCAGTTCGGCGGGACTAGCGGGGTCACACACAGATACGCAGTATTTT. Its protein product is CASSSAGLAGSHTDTQYF.

This clonotype was seen a few times. In DNA, the CDR3 is TGTGCCACCAGTGATTTAACAGATTACAATGAGCAGTTCTTC. Its translation: CATSDLTDYNEQFF. The chain carries TRBV24-1 and TRBJ2-1, with D unresolved. Trimming pared 1 base from V and 4 bases from J, leaving 7 bases between. The CDR3 loop spans 14 amino acids. From germline, CDR1 is KGHDR and CDR2 SFDVKD.

V and J are TRBV5-1 and TRBJ2-7, with TRBD1 matching over 7 bases. Looked up from germline, CDR1 is SGHRS and CDR2 is YFSETQ. CDR3 length: 15 amino acids. Germline trimming cut 5 bases from V and 4 bases from J; bases unmatched to any gene: 12. CDR3 in DNA: TGCGCCAGCAGAAATTGGACAGGACCACAATACGAGCAGTACTTC. This translates into CASRNWTGPQYEQYF.

This clonotype was seen only a few times. The gene calls are TRBV20-1 and TRBJ2-5, with D hard to call. The CDR3 runs to 14 residues. The V and J ends lost 1 base and 5 bases respectively, with 14 bases between them. Germline CDR1 reads DFQATT; CDR2 reads SNEGSKA (reference sequence). The CDR3 DNA follows: TGCAGTGCTAGAGGCGGCTTCCCAAGGGAGACCCAGTACTTC. It codes for CSARGGFPRETQYF.

A few counts support this clonotype. This chain connects TRBV20-1 to TRBJ2-3, with a tentative D call TRBD1 (6 bases). The germline V gene has CDR1 DFQATT and CDR2 SNEGSKA (reference sequence). This CDR3 contains 12 residues. The V gene lost 7 bases and the J gene lost 4 bases, with 12 bases spanning the gap. As DNA, the CDR3 is TGCAGTGGGGGGCTAGCCCCAGATACGCAGTATTTT. It encodes CSGGLAPDTQYF.

The rearrangement uses TRBV29-1 and TRBJ2-1; 10 bases align to TRBD1. Germline V lookup: CDR1 SQVTM, CDR2 ANQGSEA. V lost 5 bases and J lost 5; bases outside the gene matches: 6. This CDR3 has 14 amino acids. In DNA form, the CDR3 reads TGCAGCGTTCCCGGGACAGGGGATCACAATGAGCAGTTCTTC. This codes for CSVPGTGDHNEQFF.

This chain links TRBV12-3 or TRBV12-4 with TRBJ2-3; D gene unclear. CDR3 length: 15 residues. The ends were cut back, 1 base at V and 6 bases at J, with 14 bases in the middle. The chain's CDR3 is CASSLERPLPDTQYF. CDR3 bases: TGTGCCAGCAGTTTAGAGAGGCCCCTCCCCGATACGCAGTATTTT.

The genes are TRBV7-2 and TRBJ2-5, with 11 bases fitting TRBD2. V was pared by 5 bases and J by 1 base, with 6 bases of the junction left unmatched. This CDR3 region has 16 residues. Per the germline V gene, CDR1 is SGHTA and CDR2 is FQGNSA. The CDR3 DNA reads TGTGCCAGCAGCCCAACTAGCGGGAGCCTCCAAGAGACCCAGTACTTC. Translation gives CASSPTSGSLQETQYF. The full variable domain, with the rest looked up from reference TRBV7-2 and TRBJ2-5, is GAGVSQSPSNKVTEKGKDVELRCDPISGHTALYWYRQSLGQGLEFLIYFQGNSAPDKSGLPSDRFSAERTGGSVSTLTIQRTQQEDSAVYLCASSPTSGSLQETQYFGPGTRLLVL.

CDR3 DNA sequence: TGTGCCAGCAGCTTAAGCGAGGGGGGTACGCAGTATTTT. Amino acids: CASSLSEGGTQYF. The chain is built from TRBV11-2 and TRBJ2-3; D possibly uses TRBD1 or TRBD2 (6 bases each). Germline V CDR1 and CDR2: SGHAT, FQNNGV. The CDR3 runs to 13 residues. Trimming shortened V by 2 bases and J by 8 bases, and 11 bases separated the two germline ends.

J is TRBJ2-5 and V is TRBV9; D gene unclear. Trimming removed 4 bases at V and 0 bases at J, with 13 bases between. From germline, CDR1 is SGDLS and CDR2 YYNGEE. This CDR3 is built from 15 residues. The CDR3 DNA follows: TGTGCCAGCAGCCCCCGTCTCTCCTACCAAGAGACCCAGTACTTC. Protein sequence: CASSPRLSYQETQYF.

The chain combines TRBV4-3 with TRBJ2-1, with 8 bases aligning to TRBD2. This CDR3 has 18 amino acids. Trimming removed 0 bases from V and 4 bases from J; junction bases left unmatched: 11. CDR1 is LGHNA and CDR2 is YSLEER in the germline V gene. CDR3 nucleotides: TGCGCCAGCAGCCAAGATTCCCCGGGGGGGGAAGCATACAATGAGCAGTTCTTC. Its translation: CASSQDSPGGEAYNEQFF.